This T cell receptor (beta chain) stems from a study of shared clonotypes between healthy human individuals. On this clone: As yet, its antigen is unknown.

Method: immunoSEQ multiplex PCR; TCRdb's copy keeps in-frame clones and lacks some. The sample contains 1.5 million to 2.5 million clones, approximately 95% of which appear only once. V gave up 1 base and J gave up 1 base, with 18 bases separating them. The CDR3 is 18 amino acids. Germline V gives CDR1 SGHDT, CDR2 YYEEEE. Selected positively for CCR7 and CD45RO-negative, naive CD8 cells excluded terminally differentiated effector memory CD45RA+ cells. Study-level points and caveats: The sharing of 5% to 6.5% of naive CD4 clonotypes was seen across a few donors. Incompleteness in sorted-subset sequencing, despite large depth, was shown by rarefaction. Investigators expected sequencing depth to affect clonotype sharing among donors.

Sequencing was performed on naive CD8+ T cells sorted from blood. The receptor's source is a man aged 18 to 30 in good health. This chain links TRBV5-6 with TRBJ1-5; D call uncertain. CDR3 amino acids: CASSLPRFEQISNQPQHF. CDR3 DNA: TGTGCCAGCAGCTTGCCCCGGTTTGAACAGATCAGCAATCAGCCCCAGCATTTT.